The T cell receptor (beta chain) described here comes from a study of T cells in Graves' hyperthyroidism and ophthalmopathy. TCR beta CDR3 regions were amplified from RNA transcripts. TCR CDR3 regions were first amplified by RT-PCR with HTBI primers. TCRdb re-called the multiplex PCR reads with MiXCR, one entry per CDR3 protein. This table holds around 690,000 distinct CDR3 sequences, about a fifth found once. The table lists this clonotype with many counts. Its target is not known. Disease duration was under 3 months in the ophthalmopathy patients, who also had a Clinical Activity Score of at least 3 and a NOSPECS grade of at least 4. Around 9.8 ml fresh peripheral blood yielded the PBMCs. Germline trimming cut 7 bases from V and 5 bases from J; bases unmatched to any gene: 8. Germline values: CDR1 WNHNN, CDR2 SYGVQD (reference sequence). The CDR3 is 14 amino acids. Whole-study results and caveats: Most thyroid clonotypes that were expanded above 0.001 also turned up in blood. The model's output predicted ophthalmopathy at a median of roughly 6 months prior to onset.

The origin of this receptor is a man younger than 40 with Graves' ophthalmopathy. Material for sequencing was blood. The chain has TRBV10-1 and TRBJ2-7; 10 nucleotides match TRBD2. This CDR3 is CASKTGTSEHEQYF. CDR3 sequence (DNA): TGCGCCAGCAAAACCGGGACTAGCGAGCACGAGCAGTACTTC.